This T cell receptor (beta chain) comes out of a study of T cells after yellow fever vaccination. This clonotype has more than one count but fewer than ten. What it recognizes is unknown. Each CDR3 protein gets one entry after TCRdb re-called the 5' RACE reads with MiXCR. The profile covers 500,000 to 650,000 distinct CDR3 sequences, with about 15% appearing a single time and 17% taken by the ten largest. Germline loops: CDR1 SEHNR, CDR2 FQNEAQ (reference sequence). Trimming removed 8 bases from V and 3 bases from J, with 13 bases in between. This CDR3 spans 13 amino acids. Study-wide results and limits: The secondary T-cell response peaked on day 5, not day 15, but was weaker.

The specimen was PBMCs, collected about 5 days after the first yellow fever vaccination. This receptor was identified in a young man who received the YFV17D yellow fever vaccine. J is TRBJ1-2 and V is TRBV7-9; D uncertain. For the CDR3, the DNA is TGTGCCAGCCAAACGACCGTGGACTATGGCTACACCTTC. It yields the protein CASQTTVDYGYTF.